These 10 T cell receptor beta chains originate from one sample sequenced in a study of cytomegalovirus exposure and HLA in healthy donors. Use of 60 Vbeta and 13 Jbeta primers characterized the PCR. Method: immunoSEQ multiplex PCR; TCRdb's copy keeps in-frame clones and lacks some. The sample shows some 200,000 clones, about 70% of them seen only once. Sequences were obtained from PBMCs. The source is a woman younger than 45 in good health and CMV-seronegative.

The genes are TRBV7-3 and TRBJ2-2; the match to TRBD1 covers 9 bases. CDR1 SGHTA and CDR2 FQGTGA come from the germline V gene. V was pared by 4 bases and J by 4 bases, with 7 bases of the junction left unmatched. The CDR3 spans 16 residues. CDR3 bases: TGTGCCAGCAGCTGGTACAGGGGGCCTGGCACCGGGGAGCTGTTTTTT. Protein product: CASSWYRGPGTGELFF.

Concerning this clone: A junction boundary mismatches the germline segment, possibly from a read error. V is TRBV6-1 and J is TRBJ2-7; 10 bases map to TRBD2. The CDR3 is 14 residues long. Germline values: CDR1 MNHNS, CDR2 SASEGT. In nucleotides, the CDR3 is TGTGCCAGTCGCTCTAGCGGGGGAACCTACGTGCAGTACTTC. Amino acids: CASRSSGGTYVQYF.

This chain joins TRBV10-3 and TRBJ2-1; D not resolved. Per germline, CDR1 ENHRY and CDR2 SYGVKD. This CDR3 comprises 13 residues. Trimming pared 1 base from V and 7 bases from J, leaving 8 bases between. Here the CDR3 reads CAISELEQNEQFF. Written as DNA, the CDR3 is TGTGCCATCAGTGAGTTAGAGCAAAATGAGCAGTTCTTC.

The chain joins TRBV5-1 to TRBJ2-7; TRBD1 aligns across 8 bases. Germline V CDR1 and CDR2: SGHRS, YFSETQ. V lost 1 base, J lost 3 bases, and 3 bases stayed unmatched. The CDR3 runs 14 residues. CDR3: CASSLMDRVYEQYF. CDR3 bases: TGCGCCAGCAGCTTGATGGACAGGGTCTACGAGCAGTACTTC.

This clone was seen a single time. The chain links TRBV2 to TRBJ2-1, with 8 bases aligning to TRBD2. The junction had 10 bases not matched to a gene; V was cut back by 1 base and J by 11 bases. Germline loops: CDR1 SNHLY, CDR2 FYNNEI. The CDR3 contains 15 residues. This chain's CDR3 is CASSEGGSGAPKQFF. The CDR3 DNA sequence: TGTGCCAGCAGTGAAGGTGGTAGCGGGGCCCCTAAGCAGTTCTTC.

The chain has TRBV10-2 and TRBJ1-2; TRBD1 might be the D (5 bases). The V gene's germline CDR1 is WSHSY and CDR2 SAAADI. With 2 bases removed from V and 0 bases from J, the gap between germline ends came to 19 bases. The CDR3 is made up of 18 amino acids. The CDR3 DNA sequence: TGCGCCAGCAGTGAGGCTAATATCCAGGGTATAGCTAACTATGGCTACACCTTC. Protein: CASSEANIQGIANYGYTF.

This clone came up a few times. The chain combines TRBV27 with TRBJ1-2; the D is unclear. This CDR3 spans 16 amino acids. The V gene lost 2 bases and the J gene lost 0 bases, with 13 bases spanning the gap. CDR1 and CDR2 (germline): MNHEY, SMNVEV (reference sequence). In nucleotides, the CDR3 is TGTGCCAGCAGTTTAAGGTCCGGGATAGCTAACTATGGCTACACCTTC. Residues: CASSLRSGIANYGYTF.

The chain combines TRBV19 with TRBJ2-3; 7 nucleotides line up with TRBD1. The germline V gene has CDR1 LNHDA and CDR2 SQIVND (reference sequence). V lost 6 bases to trimming and J lost 0 bases; unmatched junction nucleotides: 6. The CDR3 has 15 amino acids. The CDR3 sequence: CASSPGDSSTDTQYF. In nucleotides, the CDR3 is TGTGCCAGTAGCCCCGGGGACAGTAGCACAGATACGCAGTATTTT.

The V call is TRBV5-1, the J call TRBJ1-1; weak D call: TRBD1 (5 bases). CDR3 length: 12 amino acids. Germline CDR1 is SGHRS and CDR2 is YFSETQ. V was cut by 2 bases and J by 4 bases, with 6 bases left in between. The CDR3, as DNA: TGCGCCAGCAGCTTTAGGGGCACTGAAGCTTTCTTT. It specifies CASSFRGTEAFF.

V gene TRBV29-1 combines with J gene TRBJ2-1; tentative D call: TRBD1 (6 bases). The CDR3 runs to 14 residues. Trimming pared 6 bases from V and 0 bases from J, leaving 12 bases between. Germline values: CDR1 SQVTM, CDR2 ANQGSEA. The CDR3 protein is CSVRTVLSYNEQFF. For the CDR3, the DNA is TGCAGCGTCCGGACAGTCCTCTCCTACAATGAGCAGTTCTTC.